This paragraph covers one T cell receptor beta chain sequence. Its antigen is not identified. Use of 60 Vbeta and 13 Jbeta primers characterized the PCR. Assay used: immunoSEQ multiplex PCR; TCRdb lists only in-frame clones, some missing. This sample contains 40,000 to 60,000 clones. These data come from a study of cytomegalovirus exposure and HLA in healthy donors. V shed 5 bases and J shed 4 bases, with 6 bases lying between them. Germline V gene data show CDR1 as SEHNR and CDR2 as FQNEAQ (reference sequence). The CDR3 has 11 residues. Study-wide points: TCR beta V segments were, for the most part, productive about 90% or about 30% of the time in an earlier analysis. Specific recognition of CMV antigens was confirmed in vitro for three chains (all CMV-associated).

Each donor was nominally healthy when sampled (though unrecorded immune exposures were likely). Sequenced: PBMCs. The chain has TRBV7-9 and TRBJ2-7; D gene unclear. The sequence came from a man between 40 and 49 years old in good health and CMV-seropositive. In DNA form, the CDR3 reads TGTGCCAGCAGCAATAATTACGAGCAGTACTTC. Protein sequence: CASSNNYEQYF.